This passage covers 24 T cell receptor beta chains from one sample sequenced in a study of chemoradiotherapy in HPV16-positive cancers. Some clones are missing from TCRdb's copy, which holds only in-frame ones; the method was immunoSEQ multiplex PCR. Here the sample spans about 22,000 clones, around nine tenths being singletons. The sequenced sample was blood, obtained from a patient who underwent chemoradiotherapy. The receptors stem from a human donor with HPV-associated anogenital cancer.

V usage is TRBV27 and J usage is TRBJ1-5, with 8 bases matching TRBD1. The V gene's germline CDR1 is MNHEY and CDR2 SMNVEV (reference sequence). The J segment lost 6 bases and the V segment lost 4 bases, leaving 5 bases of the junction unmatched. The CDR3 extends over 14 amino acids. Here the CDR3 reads CASSSGQGGQPQHF. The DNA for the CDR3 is TGTGCCAGCAGTTCCGGACAGGGAGGTCAGCCCCAGCATTTT.

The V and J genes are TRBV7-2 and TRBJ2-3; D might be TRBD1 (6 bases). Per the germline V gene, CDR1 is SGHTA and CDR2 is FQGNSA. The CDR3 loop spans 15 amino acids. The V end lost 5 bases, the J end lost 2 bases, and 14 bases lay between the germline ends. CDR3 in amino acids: CASSPFEGVTDTQYF. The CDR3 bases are TGTGCCAGCAGCCCCTTCGAGGGGGTCACAGATACGCAGTATTTT.

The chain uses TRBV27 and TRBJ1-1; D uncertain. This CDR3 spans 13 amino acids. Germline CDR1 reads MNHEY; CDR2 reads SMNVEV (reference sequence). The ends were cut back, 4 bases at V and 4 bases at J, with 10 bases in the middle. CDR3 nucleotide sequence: TGTGCCAGCAGTTACAGACAAATCACTGAAGCTTTCTTT. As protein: CASSYRQITEAFF.

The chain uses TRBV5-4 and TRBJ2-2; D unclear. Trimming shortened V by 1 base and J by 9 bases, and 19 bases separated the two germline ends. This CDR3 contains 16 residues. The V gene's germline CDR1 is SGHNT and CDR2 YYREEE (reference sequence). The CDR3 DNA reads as TGTGCCAGCAGCTTGTTCCAGAAGGCTCAACGACGGGAGCTGTTTTTT. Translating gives CASSLFQKAQRRELFF.

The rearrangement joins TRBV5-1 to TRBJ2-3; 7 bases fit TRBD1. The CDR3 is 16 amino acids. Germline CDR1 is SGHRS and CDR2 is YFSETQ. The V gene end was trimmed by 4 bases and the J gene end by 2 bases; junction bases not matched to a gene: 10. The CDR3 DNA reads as TGCGCCAGCAGCCCGAACCGGGACAGATCCACAGATACGCAGTATTTT. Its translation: CASSPNRDRSTDTQYF.

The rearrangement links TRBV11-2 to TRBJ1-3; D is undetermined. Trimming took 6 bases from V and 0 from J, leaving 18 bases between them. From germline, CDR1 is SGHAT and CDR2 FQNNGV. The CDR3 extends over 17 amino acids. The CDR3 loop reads CASRPLETRDSGNTIYF. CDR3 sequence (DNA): TGTGCCAGCAGACCTCTTGAGACCCGAGACTCTGGAAACACCATATATTTT. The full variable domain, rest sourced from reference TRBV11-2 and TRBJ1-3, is EAGVAQSPRYKIIEKRQSVAFWCNPISGHATLYWYQQILGQGPKLLIQFQNNGVVDDSQLPKDRFSAERLKGVDSTLKIQPAKLEDSAVYLCASRPLETRDSGNTIYFGEGSWLTVV.

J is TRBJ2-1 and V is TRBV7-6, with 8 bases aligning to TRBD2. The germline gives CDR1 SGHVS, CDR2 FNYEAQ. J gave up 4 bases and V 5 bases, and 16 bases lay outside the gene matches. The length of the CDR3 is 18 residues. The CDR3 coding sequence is TGTGCCAGCAGCCCCACTTTAGATGGACTAGCCCCGTACAATGAGCAGTTCTTC. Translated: CASSPTLDGLAPYNEQFF.

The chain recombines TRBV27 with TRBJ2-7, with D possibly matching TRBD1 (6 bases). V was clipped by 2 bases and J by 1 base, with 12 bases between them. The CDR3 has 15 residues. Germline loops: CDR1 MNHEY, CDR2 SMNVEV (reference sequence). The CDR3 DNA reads TGTGCCAGCAGTTTAAAAGGGACACCTTCCTACGAGCAGTACTTC. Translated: CASSLKGTPSYEQYF.

The DNA for the CDR3 is TGCGCCAGCAGCTTGGGAACGAACACTGAAGCTTTCTTT. It codes for CASSLGTNTEAFF. This chain links TRBV5-1 with TRBJ1-1, with D hard to call. This CDR3 contains 13 residues. Germline V gives CDR1 SGHRS, CDR2 YFSETQ. V lost 0 bases and J 1 base, leaving 4 bases between the germline ends.

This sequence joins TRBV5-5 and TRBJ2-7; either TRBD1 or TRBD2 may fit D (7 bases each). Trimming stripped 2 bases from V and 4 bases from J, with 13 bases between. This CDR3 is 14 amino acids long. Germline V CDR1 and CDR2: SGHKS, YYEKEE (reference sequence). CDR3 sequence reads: CASSFRQGGYEQYF. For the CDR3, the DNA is TGTGCCAGCAGCTTCCGACAGGGAGGGTACGAGCAGTACTTC. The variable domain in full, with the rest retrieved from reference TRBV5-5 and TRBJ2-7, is DAGVTQSPTHLIKTRGQQVTLRCSPISGHKSVSWYQQVLGQGPQFIFQYYEKEERGRGNFPDRFSARQFPNYSSELNVNALLLGDSALYLCASSFRQGGYEQYFGPGTRLTVT.

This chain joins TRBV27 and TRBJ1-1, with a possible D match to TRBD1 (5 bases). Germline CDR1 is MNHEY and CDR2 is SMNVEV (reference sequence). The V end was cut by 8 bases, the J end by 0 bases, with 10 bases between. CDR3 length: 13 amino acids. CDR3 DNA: TGTGCCAGCCGCTTAGGGGTGAACACTGAAGCTTTCTTT. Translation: CASRLGVNTEAFF.

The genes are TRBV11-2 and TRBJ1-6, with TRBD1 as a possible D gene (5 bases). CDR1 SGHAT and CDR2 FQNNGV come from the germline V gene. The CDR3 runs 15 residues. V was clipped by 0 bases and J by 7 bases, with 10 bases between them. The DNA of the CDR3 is TGTGCCAGCAGCTTAGATCAGGGTAAAAATTCACCCCTCCACTTT. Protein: CASSLDQGKNSPLHF.

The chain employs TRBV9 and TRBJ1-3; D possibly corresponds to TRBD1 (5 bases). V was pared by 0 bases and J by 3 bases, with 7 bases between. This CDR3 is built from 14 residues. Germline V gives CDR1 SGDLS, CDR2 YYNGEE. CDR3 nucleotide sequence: TGTGCCAGCAGCGTAGAAGGGGATGGAAACACCATATATTTT. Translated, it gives CASSVEGDGNTIYF.

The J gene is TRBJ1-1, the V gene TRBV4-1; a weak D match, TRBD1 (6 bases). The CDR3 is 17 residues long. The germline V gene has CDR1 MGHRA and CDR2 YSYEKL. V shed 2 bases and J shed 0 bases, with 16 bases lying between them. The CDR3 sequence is CASSQKGQSSMNTEAFF. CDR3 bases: TGCGCCAGCAGCCAAAAAGGACAGAGCTCCATGAACACTGAAGCTTTCTTT.

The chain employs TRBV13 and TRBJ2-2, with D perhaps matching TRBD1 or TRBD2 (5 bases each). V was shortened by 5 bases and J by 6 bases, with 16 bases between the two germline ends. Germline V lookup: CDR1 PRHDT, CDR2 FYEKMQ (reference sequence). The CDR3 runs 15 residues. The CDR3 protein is CASSPDGAQPGELFF. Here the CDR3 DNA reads TGTGCCAGCAGCCCGGACGGGGCACAGCCCGGGGAGCTGTTTTTT.

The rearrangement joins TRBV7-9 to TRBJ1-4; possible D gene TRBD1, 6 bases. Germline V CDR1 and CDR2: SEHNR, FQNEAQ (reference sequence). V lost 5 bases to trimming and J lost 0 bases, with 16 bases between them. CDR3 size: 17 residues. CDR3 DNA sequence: TGTGCCAGCAGCCCCCCAGGGGCTTTTGCAACTAATGAAAAACTGTTTTTT. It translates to CASSPPGAFATNEKLFF.

CDR3 sequence (DNA): TGTGCCAGCAGCCCAACCAAGCTAGACAGAATGAACACTGAAGCTTTCTTT. Its translation is CASSPTKLDRMNTEAFF. The chain carries TRBV9 and TRBJ1-1; weak D call: TRBD1 (5 bases). CDR3 size: 17 residues. Germline V gene sequence: CDR1 SGDLS, CDR2 YYNGEE. Between the trimmed V and J ends, which lost 4 bases and 0 bases, there was a span of 19 bases.

The CDR3 DNA reads TGTGCCAGCAGCTCCCACGATAACTACGAGCAGTACTTC. Protein product: CASSSHDNYEQYF. The chain recombines TRBV5-4 with TRBJ2-7, with unresolved D. Per the germline V gene, CDR1 is SGHNT and CDR2 is YYREEE (reference sequence). Trimming took 3 bases from V and 3 from J, leaving 10 bases between them. This CDR3 contains 13 residues.

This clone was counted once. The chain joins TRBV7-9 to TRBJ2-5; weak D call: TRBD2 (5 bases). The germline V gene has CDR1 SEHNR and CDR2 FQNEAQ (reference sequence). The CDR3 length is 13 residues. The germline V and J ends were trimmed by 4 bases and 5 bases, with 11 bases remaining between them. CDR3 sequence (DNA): TGTGCCAGCAGCTCCGGACTGGGCGAGACCCAGTACTTC. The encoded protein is CASSSGLGETQYF.

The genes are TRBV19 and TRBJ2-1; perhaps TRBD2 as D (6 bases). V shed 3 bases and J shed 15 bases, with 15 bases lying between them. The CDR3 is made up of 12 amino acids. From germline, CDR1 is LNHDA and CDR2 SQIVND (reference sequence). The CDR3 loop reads CASSMGGAVAFF. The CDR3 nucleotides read TGTGCCAGTAGTATGGGCGGGGCCGTTGCGTTCTTC.

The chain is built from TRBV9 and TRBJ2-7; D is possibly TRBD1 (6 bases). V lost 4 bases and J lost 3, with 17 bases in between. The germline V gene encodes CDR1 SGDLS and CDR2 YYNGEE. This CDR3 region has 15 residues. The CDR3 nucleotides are TGTGCCAGCAGCCATGGGGGACACACAAACTACGAGCAGTACTTC. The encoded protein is CASSHGGHTNYEQYF.

The CDR3 loop reads CASSPWRNEQFF. The CDR3 DNA reads as TGTGCCAGCAGTCCTTGGCGGAATGAGCAGTTCTTC. This rearrangement joins TRBV7-9 to TRBJ2-1; D not certain. Germline V gives CDR1 SEHNR, CDR2 FQNEAQ (reference sequence). The CDR3 is made up of 12 amino acids. Between the trimmed V and J ends, which lost 6 bases and 7 bases, there was a span of 10 bases. The variable domain in full, completed from reference TRBV7-9 and TRBJ2-1, reads DTGVSQNPRHKITKRGQNVTFRCDPISEHNRLYWYRQTLGQGPEFLTYFQNEAQLEKSRLLSDRFSAERPKGSFSTLEIQRTEQGDSAMYLCASSPWRNEQFFGPGTRLTVL.

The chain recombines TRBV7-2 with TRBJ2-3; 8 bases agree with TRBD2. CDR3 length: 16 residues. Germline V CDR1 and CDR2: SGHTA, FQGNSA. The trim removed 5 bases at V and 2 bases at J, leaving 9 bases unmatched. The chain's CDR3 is CASSQASGLSTDTQYF. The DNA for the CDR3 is TGTGCCAGCAGCCAAGCTAGCGGGCTCTCCACAGATACGCAGTATTTT.

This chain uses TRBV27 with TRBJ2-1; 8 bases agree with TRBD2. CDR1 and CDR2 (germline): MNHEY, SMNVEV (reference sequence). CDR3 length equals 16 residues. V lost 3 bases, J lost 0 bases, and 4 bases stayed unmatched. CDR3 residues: CASSFGLASSYNEQFF. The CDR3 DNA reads TGTGCCAGCAGTTTTGGACTAGCTAGCTCCTACAATGAGCAGTTCTTC.